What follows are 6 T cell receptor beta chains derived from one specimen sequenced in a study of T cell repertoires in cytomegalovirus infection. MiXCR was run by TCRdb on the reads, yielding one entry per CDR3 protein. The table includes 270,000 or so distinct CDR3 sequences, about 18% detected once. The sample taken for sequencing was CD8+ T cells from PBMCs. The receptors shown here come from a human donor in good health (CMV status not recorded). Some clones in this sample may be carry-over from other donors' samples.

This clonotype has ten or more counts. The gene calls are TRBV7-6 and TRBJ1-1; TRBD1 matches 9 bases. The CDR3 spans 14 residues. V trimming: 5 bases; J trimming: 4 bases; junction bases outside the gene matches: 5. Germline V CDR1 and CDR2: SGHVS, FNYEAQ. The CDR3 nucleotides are TGTGCCAGCAGCACTGGACAGGGGTTCACTGAAGCTTTCTTT. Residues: CASSTGQGFTEAFF.

DNA for the CDR3: TGCAGTGTAAGGAGACGGGCCCCAGAACCTCATACGCAGTATTTT. Protein product: CSVRRRAPEPHTQYF. The chain recombines TRBV20-1 with TRBJ2-3; D is ambiguous. V lost 7 bases to trimming and J lost 7 bases, with 24 bases between them. The CDR3 sequence is 15 residues long. The germline V gene has CDR1 DFQATT and CDR2 SNEGSKA (reference sequence).

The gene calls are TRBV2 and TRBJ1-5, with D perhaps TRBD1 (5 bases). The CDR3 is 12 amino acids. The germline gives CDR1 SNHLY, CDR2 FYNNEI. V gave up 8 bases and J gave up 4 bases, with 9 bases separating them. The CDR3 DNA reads TGTGCCAGCGGGACTTATAATCAGCCCCAGCATTTT. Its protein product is CASGTYNQPQHF. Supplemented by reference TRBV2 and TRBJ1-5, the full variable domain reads EPEVTQTPSHQVTQMGQEVILRCVPISNHLYFYWYRQILGQKVEFLVSFYNNEISEKSEIFDDQFSVERPDGSNFTLKIRSTKLEDSAMYFCASGTYNQPQHFGDGTRLSIL.

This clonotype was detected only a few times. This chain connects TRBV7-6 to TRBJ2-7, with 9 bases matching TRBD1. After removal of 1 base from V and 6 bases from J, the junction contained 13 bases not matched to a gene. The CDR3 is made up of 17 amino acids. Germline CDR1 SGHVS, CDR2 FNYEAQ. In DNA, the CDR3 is TGTGCCAGCAGCTTAGTTGGGGGGGGACAGGGAACCTCCGAGCAGTACTTC. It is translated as CASSLVGGGQGTSEQYF.

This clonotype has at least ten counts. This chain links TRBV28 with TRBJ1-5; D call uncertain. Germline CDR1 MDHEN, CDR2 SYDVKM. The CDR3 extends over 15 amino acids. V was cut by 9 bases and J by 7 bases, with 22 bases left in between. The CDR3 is CASRSGPRSRQPQHF. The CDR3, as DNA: TGTGCCAGTAGATCCGGGCCTCGCTCGCGGCAGCCCCAGCATTTT. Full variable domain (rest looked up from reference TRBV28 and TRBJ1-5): DVKVTQSSRYLVKRTGEKVFLECVQDMDHENMFWYRQDPGLGLRLIYFSYDVKMKEKGDIPEGYSVSREKKERFSLILESASTNQTSMYLCASRSGPRSRQPQHFGDGTRLSIL.

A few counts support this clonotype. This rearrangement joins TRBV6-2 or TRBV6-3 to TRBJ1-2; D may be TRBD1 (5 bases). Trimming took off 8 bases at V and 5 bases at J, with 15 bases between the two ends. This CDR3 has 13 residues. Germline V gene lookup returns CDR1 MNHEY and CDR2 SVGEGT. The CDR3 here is CASSWTNRYGYTF. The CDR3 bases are TGTGCCAGCTCCTGGACAAACCGTTATGGCTACACCTTC.